These 10 T cell receptor beta chains came from one sample sequenced in a study of blood T cell repertoires in COVID-19. Repertoires were generated with immunoSEQ multiplex PCR, while TCRdb's copy carries only in-frame clones and drops some. The table lists around 190,000 clones, about 88% of them singletons. The sequencing input was peripheral blood. These receptors came from a man between 18 and 29 years old who had recovered from COVID-19.

The J gene is TRBJ2-2, the V gene TRBV30; 12 bases map to TRBD2. The trim removed 0 bases at V and 5 bases at J, leaving 7 bases unmatched. Germline loops: CDR1 GTSNPN, CDR2 SVGIG (reference sequence). The CDR3 is made up of 17 amino acids. The CDR3 region is CAWSVPGLAGQTGELFF. In DNA, the CDR3 is TGTGCCTGGAGTGTACCCGGACTAGCGGGGCAGACCGGGGAGCTGTTTTTT. The whole variable domain, filled in from reference TRBV30 and TRBJ2-2, reads SQTIHQWPATLVQPVGSPLSLECTVEGTSNPNLYWYRQAAGRGLQLLFYSVGIGQISSEVPQNLSASRPQDRQFILSSKKLLLSDSGFYLCAWSVPGLAGQTGELFFGEGSRLTVL.

J is TRBJ2-7 and V is TRBV24-1; 7 bases are a match to TRBD2. V lost 1 base to trimming and J lost 3 bases; unmatched junction nucleotides: 5. The germline gives CDR1 KGHDR, CDR2 SFDVKD. The CDR3 contains 15 residues. The CDR3 protein is CATSDFSGGGYEQYF. For the CDR3, the DNA is TGTGCCACCAGTGATTTTTCGGGGGGAGGCTACGAGCAGTACTTC.

V is TRBV7-2 and J is TRBJ2-7; TRBD2 matches 10 bases. Per the germline V gene, CDR1 is SGHTA and CDR2 is FQGNSA. With 7 bases clipped from V and 6 bases from J, the junction kept 12 bases outside the gene matches. CDR3 length: 15 amino acids. In DNA form, the CDR3 reads TGTGCCAGCACCCAGCGGGGGGGGCGGTTGAGCGAGCAGTACTTC. As protein: CASTQRGGRLSEQYF.

In nucleotides, the CDR3 is TGCAGCGCGGAGGGACAGCTTTACAATGAGCAGTTCTTC. Translated: CSAEGQLYNEQFF. V gene TRBV29-1 combines with J gene TRBJ2-1; TRBD1 is a possible D gene (7 bases). The CDR3 extends over 13 amino acids. Trimming stripped 7 bases from V and 4 bases from J, with 14 bases between. The V gene's germline CDR1 is SQVTM and CDR2 ANQGSEA.

The chain links TRBV6-5 to TRBJ2-1; D perhaps matches TRBD2 (5 bases). Germline CDR1 is MNHEY and CDR2 is SVGAGI. Trimming left V 5 bases short and J 6 bases short, with 11 bases between. The CDR3 totals 13 residues. The CDR3 spells CASSSGPFNEQFF. The CDR3 DNA sequence: TGTGCCAGCAGTAGCGGACCCTTCAATGAGCAGTTCTTC.

The J gene is TRBJ1-4, the V gene TRBV6-6; possibly TRBD1 for D (5 bases). Germline V gives CDR1 MNHNY, CDR2 SVGAGI (reference sequence). Trimming took 4 bases from V and 7 from J, leaving 13 bases between them. This CDR3 region has 14 residues. The CDR3 DNA sequence: TGTGCCAGCAGTTCCGGGAGTGGGGCTGAAAAACTGTTTTTT. Protein: CASSSGSGAEKLFF.

The V and J genes are TRBV6-2 or TRBV6-3 and TRBJ1-2; 7 nucleotides align to TRBD1. V shed 4 bases and J 4 bases; nucleotides not matched to a gene: 9. Germline V CDR1 and CDR2: MNHEY, SVGEGT. The CDR3 length is 15 residues. In DNA, the CDR3 is TGTGCCAGCAGTTTCGACAGGGTGGGCTCCTATGGCTACACCTTC. As protein: CASSFDRVGSYGYTF.

The chain links TRBV6-1 to TRBJ2-2; 10 bases match TRBD2. CDR1 is MNHNS and CDR2 is SASEGT in the germline V gene. The CDR3 contains 19 residues. The V and J ends lost 0 bases and 4 bases, in that order; junction bases with no gene match: 11. CDR3 nucleotide sequence: TGTGCCAGCAGTGAAGCCCCGCCGGGACTAGCGCTTAGCACCGGGGAGCTGTTTTTT. Protein: CASSEAPPGLALSTGELFF.

V and J are TRBV27 and TRBJ1-1; maybe TRBD1 (5 bases). V was clipped by 6 bases and J by 0 bases, with 11 bases between them. Germline V gene lookup returns CDR1 MNHEY and CDR2 SMNVEV (reference sequence). The CDR3 contains 14 residues. CDR3 loop: CASRRRQMNTEAFF. The DNA for the CDR3 is TGTGCCAGCAGAAGGAGACAGATGAACACTGAAGCTTTCTTT.

The rearrangement joins TRBV14 to TRBJ2-1; TRBD1 aligns across 7 bases. The CDR3 has 17 residues. The germline gives CDR1 SGHDN, CDR2 FVKESK. Trimming cost V 0 bases and J 9 bases; bases outside gene matches: 14. The CDR3 reads CASSQDDRDRLDGEQFF. DNA for the CDR3: TGTGCCAGCAGCCAAGATGACAGGGACCGGTTGGACGGTGAGCAGTTCTTC.